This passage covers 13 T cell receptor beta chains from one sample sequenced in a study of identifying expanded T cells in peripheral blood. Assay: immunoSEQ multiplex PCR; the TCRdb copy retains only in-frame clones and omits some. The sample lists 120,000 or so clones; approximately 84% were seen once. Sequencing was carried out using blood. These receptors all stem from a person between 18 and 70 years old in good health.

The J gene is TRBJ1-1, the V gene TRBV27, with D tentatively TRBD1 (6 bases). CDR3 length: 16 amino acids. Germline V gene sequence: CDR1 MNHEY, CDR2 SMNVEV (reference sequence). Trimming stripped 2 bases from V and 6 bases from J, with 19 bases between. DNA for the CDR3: TGTGCCAGCAGTTTACGCGGGGGGCGCGGGAAGGCTGAAGCTTTCTTT. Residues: CASSLRGGRGKAEAFF.

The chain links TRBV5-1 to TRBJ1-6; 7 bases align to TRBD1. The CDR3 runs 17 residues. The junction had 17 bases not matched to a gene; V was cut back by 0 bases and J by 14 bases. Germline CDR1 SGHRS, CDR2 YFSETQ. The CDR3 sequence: CASSLEPLGTALAALHF. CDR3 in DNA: TGCGCCAGCAGCTTGGAGCCTTTAGGGACAGCCTTAGCGGCCCTCCACTTT.

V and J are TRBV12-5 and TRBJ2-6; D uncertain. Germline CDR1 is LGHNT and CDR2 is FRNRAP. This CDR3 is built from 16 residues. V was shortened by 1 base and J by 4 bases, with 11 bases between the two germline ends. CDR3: CASGLARRVGANVLTF. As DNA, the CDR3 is TGTGCTAGTGGTTTGGCTCGCCGGGTGGGGGCCAACGTCCTGACTTTC.

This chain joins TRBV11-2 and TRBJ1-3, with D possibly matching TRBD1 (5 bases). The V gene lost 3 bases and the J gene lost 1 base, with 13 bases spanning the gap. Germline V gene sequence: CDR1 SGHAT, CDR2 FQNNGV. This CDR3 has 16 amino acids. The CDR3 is CASSLQMRTSGNTIYF. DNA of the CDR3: TGTGCCAGCAGCTTGCAAATGAGGACATCTGGAAACACCATATATTTT.

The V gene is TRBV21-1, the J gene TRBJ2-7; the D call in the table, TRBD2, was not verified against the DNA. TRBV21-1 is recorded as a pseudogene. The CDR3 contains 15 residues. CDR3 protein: CASTNYSRNPYEQYF. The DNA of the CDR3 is TGTGCCAGCACCAACTACTCCCGTAACCCCTACGAGCAGTACTTC.

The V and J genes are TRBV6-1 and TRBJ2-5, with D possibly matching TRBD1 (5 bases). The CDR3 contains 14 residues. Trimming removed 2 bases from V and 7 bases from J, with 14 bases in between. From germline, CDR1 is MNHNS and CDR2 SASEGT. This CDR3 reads CASSELGPQGTQYF. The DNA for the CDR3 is TGTGCCAGCAGTGAACTGGGCCCCCAGGGGACCCAGTACTTC.

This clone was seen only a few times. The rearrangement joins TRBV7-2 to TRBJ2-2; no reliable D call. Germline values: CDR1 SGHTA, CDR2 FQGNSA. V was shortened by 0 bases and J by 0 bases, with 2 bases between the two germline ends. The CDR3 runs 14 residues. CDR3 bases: TGTGCCAGCAGCTTAGCCCCGAACACCGGGGAGCTGTTTTTT. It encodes CASSLAPNTGELFF. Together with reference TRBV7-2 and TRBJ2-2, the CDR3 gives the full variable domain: GAGVSQSPSNKVTEKGKDVELRCDPISGHTALYWYRQSLGQGLEFLIYFQGNSAPDKSGLPSDRFSAERTGGSVSTLTIQRTQQEDSAVYLCASSLAPNTGELFFGEGSRLTVL.

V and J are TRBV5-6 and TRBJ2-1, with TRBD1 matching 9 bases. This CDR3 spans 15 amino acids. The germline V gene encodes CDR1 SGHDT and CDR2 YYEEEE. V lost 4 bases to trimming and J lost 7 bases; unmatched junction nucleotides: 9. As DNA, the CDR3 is TGTGCCAGCAGCCCCGGGACAGGGACTTGGAATGAGCAGTTCTTC. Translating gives CASSPGTGTWNEQFF.

The CDR3 DNA follows: TGTGCCAGCAGCGGCGGCGGGAACACTGAAGCTTTCTTT. Protein sequence: CASSGGGNTEAFF. The rearrangement links TRBV9 to TRBJ1-1; D is unresolved. The CDR3 has 13 amino acids. Trimming shortened V by 3 bases and J by 1 base, and 7 bases separated the two germline ends. Per the germline V gene, CDR1 is SGDLS and CDR2 is YYNGEE.

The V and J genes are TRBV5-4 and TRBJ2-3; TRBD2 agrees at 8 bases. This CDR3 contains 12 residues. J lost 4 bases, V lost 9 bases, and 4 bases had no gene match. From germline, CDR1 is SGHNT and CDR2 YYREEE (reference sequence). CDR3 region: CATRGGADTQYF. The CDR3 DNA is TGTGCCACCCGGGGGGGGGCAGATACGCAGTATTTT.

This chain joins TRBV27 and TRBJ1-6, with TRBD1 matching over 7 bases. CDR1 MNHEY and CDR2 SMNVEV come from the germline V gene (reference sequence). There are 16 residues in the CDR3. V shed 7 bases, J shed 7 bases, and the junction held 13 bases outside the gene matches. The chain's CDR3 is CASNILKGAGNSPLHF. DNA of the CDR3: TGTGCCAGCAACATATTAAAGGGGGCGGGCAATTCACCCCTCCACTTT.

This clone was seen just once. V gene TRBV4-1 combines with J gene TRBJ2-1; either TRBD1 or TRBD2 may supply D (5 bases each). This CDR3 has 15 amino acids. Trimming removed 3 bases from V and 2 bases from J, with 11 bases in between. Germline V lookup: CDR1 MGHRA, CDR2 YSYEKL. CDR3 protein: CASSQFGTAYNEQFF. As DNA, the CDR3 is TGCGCCAGCAGCCAGTTCGGGACGGCCTACAATGAGCAGTTCTTC.

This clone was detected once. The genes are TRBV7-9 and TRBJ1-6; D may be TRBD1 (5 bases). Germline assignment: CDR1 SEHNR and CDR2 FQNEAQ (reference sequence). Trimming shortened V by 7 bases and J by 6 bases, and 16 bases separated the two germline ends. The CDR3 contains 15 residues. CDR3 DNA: TGTGCCAGCACCCCACTTGAGGGGAGTAATTCACCCCTCCACTTT. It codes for CASTPLEGSNSPLHF.